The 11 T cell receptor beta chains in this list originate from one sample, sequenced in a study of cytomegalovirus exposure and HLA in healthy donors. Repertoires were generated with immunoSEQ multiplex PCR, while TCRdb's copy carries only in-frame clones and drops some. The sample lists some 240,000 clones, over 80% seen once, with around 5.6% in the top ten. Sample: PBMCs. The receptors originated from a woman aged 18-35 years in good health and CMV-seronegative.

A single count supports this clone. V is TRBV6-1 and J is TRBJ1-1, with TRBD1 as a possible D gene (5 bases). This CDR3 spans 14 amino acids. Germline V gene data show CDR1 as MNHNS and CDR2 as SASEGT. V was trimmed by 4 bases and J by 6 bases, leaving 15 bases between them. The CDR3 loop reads CASSARTGGAEAFF. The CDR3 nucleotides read TGTGCCAGCAGTGCAAGAACAGGCGGGGCTGAAGCTTTCTTT.

The chain's CDR3 is CSVELGTPYNEQFF. CDR3 DNA sequence: TGCAGCGTTGAGTTGGGGACCCCCTACAATGAGCAGTTCTTC. The chain joins TRBV29-1 to TRBJ2-1; D possibly matches TRBD1 or TRBD2 (5 bases each). CDR1 is SQVTM and CDR2 is ANQGSEA in the germline V gene. This CDR3 has 14 residues. With 3 bases removed from V and 2 bases from J, the gap between germline ends came to 11 bases.

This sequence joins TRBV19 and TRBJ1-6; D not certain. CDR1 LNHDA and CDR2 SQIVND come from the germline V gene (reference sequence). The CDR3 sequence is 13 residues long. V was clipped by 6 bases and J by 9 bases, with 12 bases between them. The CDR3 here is CASRRVGGSPLHF. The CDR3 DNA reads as TGTGCCAGTAGGCGTGTCGGCGGTTCACCCCTCCACTTT. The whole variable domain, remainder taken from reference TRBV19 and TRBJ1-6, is DGGITQSPKYLFRKEGQNVTLSCEQNLNHDAMYWYRQDPGQGLRLIYYSQIVNDFQKGDIAEGYSVSREKKESFPLTVTSAQKNPTAFYLCASRRVGGSPLHFGNGTRLTVT.

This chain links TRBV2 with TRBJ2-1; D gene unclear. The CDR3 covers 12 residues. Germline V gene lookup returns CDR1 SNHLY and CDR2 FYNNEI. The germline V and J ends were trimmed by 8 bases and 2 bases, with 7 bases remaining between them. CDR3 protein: CASRRAYNEQFF. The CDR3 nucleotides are TGTGCCAGCCGTAGAGCCTACAATGAGCAGTTCTTC.

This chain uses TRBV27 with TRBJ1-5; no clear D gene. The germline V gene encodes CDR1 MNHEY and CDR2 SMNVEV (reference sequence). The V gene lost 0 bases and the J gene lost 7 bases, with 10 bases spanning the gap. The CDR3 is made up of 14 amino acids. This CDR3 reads CASSLSVTLQPQHF. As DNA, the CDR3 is TGTGCCAGCAGTTTATCGGTAACATTACAGCCCCAGCATTTT.

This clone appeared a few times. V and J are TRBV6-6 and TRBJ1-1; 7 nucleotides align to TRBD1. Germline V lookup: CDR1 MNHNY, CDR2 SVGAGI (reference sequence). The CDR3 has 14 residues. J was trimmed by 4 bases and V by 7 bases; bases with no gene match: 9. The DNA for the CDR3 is TGTGCCAGCACCCCCGGGACAGTATTCACTGAAGCTTTCTTT. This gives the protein CASTPGTVFTEAFF.

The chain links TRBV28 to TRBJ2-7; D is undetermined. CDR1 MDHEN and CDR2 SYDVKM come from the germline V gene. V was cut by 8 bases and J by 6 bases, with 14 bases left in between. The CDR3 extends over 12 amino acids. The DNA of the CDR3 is TGTGCCAGCGCCCGGCCATCACTCGAGCAGTACTTC. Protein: CASARPSLEQYF.

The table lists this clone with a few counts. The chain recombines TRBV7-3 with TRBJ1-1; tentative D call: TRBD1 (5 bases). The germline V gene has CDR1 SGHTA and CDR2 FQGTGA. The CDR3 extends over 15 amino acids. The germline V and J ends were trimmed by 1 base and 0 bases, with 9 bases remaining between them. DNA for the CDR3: TGTGCCAGCAGCTTAAACAGGCTTCTGAACACTGAAGCTTTCTTT. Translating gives CASSLNRLLNTEAFF.

CDR3 loop: CASSRIPLFGPNSGQPYGYTF. CDR3 sequence (DNA): TGTGCCAGCAGTCGGATCCCACTCTTCGGACCCAACTCGGGACAGCCCTATGGCTACACCTTC. This chain uses TRBV27 with TRBJ1-2; TRBD1 aligns across 7 bases. Germline assignment: CDR1 MNHEY and CDR2 SMNVEV (reference sequence). V lost 5 bases, J lost 4 bases, and 28 bases stayed unmatched. This CDR3 comprises 21 residues.

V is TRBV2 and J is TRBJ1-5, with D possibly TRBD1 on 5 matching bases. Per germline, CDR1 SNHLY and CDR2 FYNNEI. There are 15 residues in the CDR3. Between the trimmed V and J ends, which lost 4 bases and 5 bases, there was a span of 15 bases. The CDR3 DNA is TGTGCCAGCAGTGGGCGGGGGGGAGGCGATCAGCCCCAGCATTTT. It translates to CASSGRGGGDQPQHF.

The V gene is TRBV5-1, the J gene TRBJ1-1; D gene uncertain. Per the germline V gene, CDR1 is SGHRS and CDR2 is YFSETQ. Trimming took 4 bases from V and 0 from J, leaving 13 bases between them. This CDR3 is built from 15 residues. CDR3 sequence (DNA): TGCGCCAGCAGCCCCGATTTCTACTTGAACACTGAAGCTTTCTTT. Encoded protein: CASSPDFYLNTEAFF.